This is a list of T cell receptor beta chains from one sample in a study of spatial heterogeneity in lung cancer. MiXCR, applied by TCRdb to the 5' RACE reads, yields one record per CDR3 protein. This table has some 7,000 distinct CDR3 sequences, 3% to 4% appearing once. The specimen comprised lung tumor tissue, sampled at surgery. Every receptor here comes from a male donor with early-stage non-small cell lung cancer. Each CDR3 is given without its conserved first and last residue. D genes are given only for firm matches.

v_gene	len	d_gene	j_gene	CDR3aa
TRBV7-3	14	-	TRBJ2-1	ASSLSSPSGSNEQF
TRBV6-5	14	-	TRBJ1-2	ASSWRASPHGYGYT
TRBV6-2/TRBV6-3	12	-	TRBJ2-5	ASSPGTEQETQY
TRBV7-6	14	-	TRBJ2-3	ASSLDLMASTDTQY
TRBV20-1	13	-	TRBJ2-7	SARGVGDRGSEQY
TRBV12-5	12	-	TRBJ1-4	ASGTTLQREKLF
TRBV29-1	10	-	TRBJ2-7	SGRDGDYEQY
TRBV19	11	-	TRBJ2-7	ASSMNGGGEQY
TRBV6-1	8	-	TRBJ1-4	ASSDGKLF
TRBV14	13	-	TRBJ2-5	ASSQDLGMMETQY
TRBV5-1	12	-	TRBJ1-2	ASRRKTEIDGYT
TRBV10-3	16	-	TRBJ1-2	AISESQSGVGAAYGYT
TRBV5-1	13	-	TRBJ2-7	ASSGDQLTTYEQY
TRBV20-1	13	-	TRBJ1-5	SATDSPEGNQPQH
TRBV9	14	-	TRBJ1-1	ASSSRDSSMNTEAF
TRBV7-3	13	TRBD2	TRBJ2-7	ASSPRIAGLYEQY
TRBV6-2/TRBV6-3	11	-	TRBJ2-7	ASGRTDAYEQY
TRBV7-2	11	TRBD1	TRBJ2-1	ASSARQGGEQF
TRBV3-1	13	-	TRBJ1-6	ASSQGRVSNSPLH
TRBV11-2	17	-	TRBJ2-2	ASSLQMAAVMFNTGELF
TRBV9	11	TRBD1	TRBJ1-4	ASRGTGSEKLF
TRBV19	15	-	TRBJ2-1	ASSMDNRPSSYNEQF
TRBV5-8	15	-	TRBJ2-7	ASSPKVGVPSSYEQY
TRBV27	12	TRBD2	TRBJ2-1	ASSLAGGYNEQF
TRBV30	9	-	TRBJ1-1	FWNKGTEAF
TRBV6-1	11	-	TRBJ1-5	ASLSRESQPQH
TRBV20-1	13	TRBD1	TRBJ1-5	SASLGQLSNQPQH
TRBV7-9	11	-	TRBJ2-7	ASMQPQGTEQY
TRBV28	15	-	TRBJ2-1	ASSLLGVGGSPNEQF
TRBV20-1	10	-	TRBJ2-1	SGKESYNEQF